These 31 T cell receptor beta chains came from one sample sequenced in a study of blood T cell repertoires in COVID-19. Produced via immunoSEQ multiplex PCR; TCRdb's table is partial and in-frame only. Of about 150,000 clones in the sample, around 90% are singletons; the top ten hold 2.5% to 3%. Sequencing input: peripheral blood. Receptors originate from a human donor with COVID-19, enrolled during active disease. The donor label of this sample is uncertain.

This clone was picked up one time. Mismatch with germline at one junction end may stem from a read error. Other DNA sequences of this sample code for an identical CDR3. This sequence joins TRBV10-1 and TRBJ2-2, with D possibly being TRBD2 (5 bases). This CDR3 region has 14 residues. The germline CDR1 and CDR2 sequences are WNHNN and SYGVQD (reference sequence). The CDR3 DNA reads as TGCGCCAGCAGTGTCGAGGTGAACACCGGGGAACTGTTTTTT. Encoded protein: CASSVEVNTGELFF.

This chain joins TRBV5-1 and TRBJ1-1; D ambiguous. Trimming shortened V by 1 base and J by 4 bases, and 8 bases separated the two germline ends. The CDR3 runs to 13 residues. CDR1 SGHRS and CDR2 YFSETQ come from the germline V gene. The CDR3 sequence: CASSLTEITEAFF. As DNA, the CDR3 is TGCGCCAGCAGCTTGACAGAGATCACTGAAGCTTTCTTT.

V usage is TRBV19 and J usage is TRBJ1-1; 9 bases align to TRBD1. The CDR3 loop spans 15 amino acids. Germline V gene lookup returns CDR1 LNHDA and CDR2 SQIVND (reference sequence). Trimming at V came to 11 bases and at J to 8 bases, leaving 18 bases not matched to a gene. The CDR3 sequence: CACTDRGGVGAEAFF. In nucleotides, the CDR3 is TGTGCCTGTACGGACAGGGGAGGGGTGGGCGCGGAAGCTTTCTTT.

The V and J genes are TRBV9 and TRBJ1-1; 9 bases are a match to TRBD1. There are 15 residues in the CDR3. Germline CDR1 SGDLS, CDR2 YYNGEE. The ends lost 4 bases at V and 3 bases at J; junction bases unmatched: 7. CDR3 loop: CASSPRDRDYTEAFF. Here the CDR3 DNA reads TGTGCCAGCAGCCCCCGGGACAGGGACTACACTGAAGCTTTCTTT.

CDR3 sequence reads: CASSPTSGGADTQYF. Written as DNA, the CDR3 is TGTGCCAGCAGCCCGACTAGCGGGGGGGCAGATACGCAGTATTTT. This chain joins TRBV25-1 and TRBJ2-3, with 14 bases lining up with TRBD2. This CDR3 is 15 amino acids long. V gave up 6 bases and J gave up 4 bases; unmatched junction bases: 3. Germline V gene sequence: CDR1 MGHDK, CDR2 SYGVNS.

The chain uses TRBV25-1 and TRBJ1-5; 7 nucleotides line up with TRBD1. This CDR3 is 14 amino acids long. J was trimmed by 3 bases and V by 5 bases; bases with no gene match: 4. The germline CDR1 and CDR2 sequences are MGHDK and SYGVNS. CDR3 protein: CASSQGVNNQPQHF. For the CDR3, the DNA is TGTGCCAGCAGTCAGGGGGTTAACAATCAGCCCCAGCATTTT.

The chain uses TRBV2 and TRBJ2-3, with TRBD2 identical over 9 bases. V shed 8 bases, J shed 1 base, and the junction held 7 bases outside the gene matches. This CDR3 spans 15 amino acids. From germline, CDR1 is SNHLY and CDR2 FYNNEI. The DNA of the CDR3 is TGTGCCAGCGGTCGGGCTAGCGGGGGCACAGATACGCAGTATTTT. Residues: CASGRASGGTDTQYF.

J is TRBJ1-6 and V is TRBV7-9; possible D gene TRBD1, 5 bases. The CDR3 consists of 16 residues. V was clipped by 6 bases and J by 6 bases, with 18 bases between them. Germline CDR1 is SEHNR and CDR2 is FQNEAQ (reference sequence). CDR3 DNA: TGTGCCAGCAGTTCCCTCCTGGCCGGGGGTAATTCACCCCTCCACTTT. Its protein product is CASSSLLAGGNSPLHF.

This clone was seen a handful of times. V is TRBV6-5 and J is TRBJ1-2; D is unclear. The CDR3 has 15 amino acids. V was pared by 8 bases and J by 6 bases, with 22 bases between. Germline V gives CDR1 MNHEY, CDR2 SVGAGI. The CDR3 loop is CASAPRAWVWNGYTF. The CDR3 DNA is TGTGCCAGCGCCCCTCGAGCGTGGGTTTGGAATGGCTACACCTTC.

The chain carries TRBV6-5 and TRBJ1-6, with D unclear. V was clipped by 2 bases and J by 10 bases, with 15 bases between them. In germline, CDR1 is MNHEY, CDR2 SVGAGI. The CDR3 extends over 15 amino acids. CDR3 loop: CASSYSGPRRSPLHF. The DNA for the CDR3 is TGTGCCAGCAGTTACAGCGGCCCCAGAAGGTCACCCCTCCACTTT.

The V gene is TRBV6-5, the J gene TRBJ1-1; tentative D call: TRBD1 (5 bases). From germline, CDR1 is MNHEY and CDR2 SVGAGI. Trimming shortened V by 7 bases and J by 0 bases, and 15 bases separated the two germline ends. The CDR3 is made up of 15 amino acids. The CDR3 DNA reads as TGTGCCAGCACTCCCTGGGGGGGTATGAACACTGAAGCTTTCTTT. Its protein product is CASTPWGGMNTEAFF.

The chain uses TRBV7-2 and TRBJ1-2, with TRBD1 matching over 7 bases. Germline CDR1 SGHTA, CDR2 FQGNSA. The CDR3 loop spans 16 amino acids. V shed 1 base, J shed 0 bases, and the junction held 5 bases outside the gene matches. The CDR3 loop is CASSLGSQGSNYGYTF. The CDR3 DNA is TGTGCCAGCAGCTTAGGTTCACAGGGGTCTAACTATGGCTACACCTTC.

The chain uses TRBV11-3 and TRBJ2-3, with TRBD2 matching over 9 bases. The CDR3 is 15 residues long. Germline V gives CDR1 SGHNT, CDR2 YENEEA. J gave up 1 base and V 5 bases, and 4 bases lay outside the gene matches. This CDR3 reads CASSLGGGGTDTQYF. As DNA, the CDR3 is TGTGCCAGCAGCCTGGGCGGGGGGGGCACAGATACGCAGTATTTT.

The chain joins TRBV10-3 to TRBJ2-2, with D perhaps TRBD1 (6 bases). The germline V and J ends were trimmed by 8 bases and 0 bases, with 10 bases remaining between them. The CDR3 is made up of 14 amino acids. Germline loops: CDR1 ENHRY, CDR2 SYGVKD. The CDR3 sequence is CAIGTTANTGELFF. In DNA form, the CDR3 reads TGTGCCATCGGGACAACCGCGAACACCGGGGAGCTGTTTTTT.

The chain combines TRBV5-1 with TRBJ2-7; TRBD1 aligns across 8 bases. Germline CDR1 is SGHRS and CDR2 is YFSETQ. V was pared by 5 bases and J by 1 base, with 5 bases of the junction left unmatched. CDR3 length: 14 residues. This chain's CDR3 is CASRFRGRSYEQYF. The CDR3 nucleotides are TGCGCCAGCAGATTCAGGGGGCGATCCTACGAGCAGTACTTC.

Turning to this clone: Other DNA sequences of this sample code for an identical CDR3. CDR3 in amino acids: CASSLGQGGDTQYF. As DNA, the CDR3 is TGCGCCAGCAGCCTCGGACAGGGAGGGGATACGCAGTATTTT. V and J are TRBV5-1 and TRBJ2-3; D might be TRBD1 (8 bases). Trimming shortened V by 4 bases and J by 6 bases, and 15 bases separated the two germline ends. The germline V gene encodes CDR1 SGHRS and CDR2 YFSETQ. This CDR3 contains 14 residues.

This clone was seen a few times. V usage is TRBV11-2 and J usage is TRBJ1-2; weak D call: TRBD1 (5 bases). CDR1 is SGHAT, CDR2 FQNNGV, per germline. The CDR3 contains 13 residues. V gave up 6 bases and J gave up 8 bases, with 16 bases separating them. CDR3 in DNA: TGTGCCAGCAGACCTCCCCGCAGGGCGGGCTACACCTTC. It encodes CASRPPRRAGYTF.

V usage is TRBV5-1 and J usage is TRBJ2-3; TRBD1 matches 8 bases. Per the germline V gene, CDR1 is SGHRS and CDR2 is YFSETQ. V was clipped by 4 bases and J by 0 bases; unmatched bases: 13. This CDR3 has 18 amino acids. The CDR3 reads CASSVYPQGAISTDTQYF. The CDR3 bases are TGCGCCAGCAGCGTCTACCCGCAGGGGGCCATTAGCACAGATACGCAGTATTTT.

The chain links TRBV2 to TRBJ1-3; 10 bases map to TRBD1. The junction had 7 bases not matched to a gene; V was cut back by 4 bases and J by 1 base. Looked up from germline, CDR1 is SNHLY and CDR2 is FYNNEI. There are 17 residues in the CDR3. The DNA for the CDR3 is TGTGCCAGCAGTGTTCGGGGACAGGGGCTTTCTGGAAACACCATATATTTT. It translates to CASSVRGQGLSGNTIYF.

This clone was observed once. The chain couples TRBV6-5 to TRBJ2-1, with a possible D match to TRBD1 (6 bases). V dropped 7 bases and J dropped 4 bases, with 17 bases sitting between them. The CDR3 extends over 15 amino acids. Germline CDR1 is MNHEY and CDR2 is SVGAGI. This CDR3 reads CASKILQGGYNEQFF. CDR3 in DNA: TGTGCCAGCAAAATCCTACAGGGCGGTTACAATGAGCAGTTCTTC.

Notes on this clone: The junction does not match germline at one end; this may be a read error. The rearrangement links TRBV6-5 to TRBJ2-1; the match to TRBD1 covers 11 bases. The CDR3 runs 16 residues. CDR1 and CDR2 (germline): MNHEY, SVGAGI. The CDR3 bases are TGTGCCAGCAGTAACTCGGGGACAGGGGGGATCGATGAGCAGTTCTTC. Amino acid sequence: CASSNSGTGGIDEQFF.

V and J are TRBV5-6 and TRBJ1-5; D gene ambiguous. Trimming took 3 bases from V and 7 from J, leaving 8 bases between them. The CDR3 sequence is 12 residues long. Germline-derived CDR1 and CDR2 are SGHDT and YYEEEE. This chain's CDR3 is CASSSLGQPQHF. CDR3 bases: TGTGCCAGCAGCTCATTGGGCCAGCCCCAGCATTTT.

V gene TRBV5-4 combines with J gene TRBJ2-3; 11 positions match TRBD2. Looked up from germline, CDR1 is SGHNT and CDR2 is YYREEE (reference sequence). This CDR3 has 16 residues. V shed 5 bases and J 3 bases; nucleotides not matched to a gene: 8. As DNA, the CDR3 is TGTGCCAGCAGTATGATAGCGGGGGGGGATACAGATACGCAGTATTTT. Translating gives CASSMIAGGDTDTQYF.

The chain recombines TRBV5-1 with TRBJ2-1, with 14 bases lining up with TRBD2. Germline CDR1 is SGHRS and CDR2 is YFSETQ. Trimming took 4 bases from V and 10 from J; bases not matched to a gene: 7. CDR3 size: 15 residues. In nucleotides, the CDR3 is TGCGCCAGCAGCCCCGGACTAGCGGGGGGCCAGGAGCAGTTCTTC. It encodes CASSPGLAGGQEQFF.

The gene calls are TRBV5-1 and TRBJ1-1, with 10 bases identical to TRBD1. With 5 bases clipped from V and 4 bases from J, the junction kept 8 bases outside the gene matches. Per germline, CDR1 SGHRS and CDR2 YFSETQ. The CDR3 runs to 15 residues. The CDR3 loop reads CASSGQGGTATEAFF. The CDR3 region has the DNA TGCGCCAGCAGTGGACAGGGGGGGACCGCCACTGAAGCTTTCTTT.

This chain joins TRBV10-2 and TRBJ1-2; D might be TRBD1 (6 bases). V lost 0 bases and J lost 7, with 12 bases in between. Germline CDR1 WSHSY, CDR2 SAAADI. The CDR3 spans 14 residues. The CDR3 DNA sequence: TGCGCCAGCAGTGAGTCGTCGGGGGGCGGTGGCTACACCTTC. This sequence encodes CASSESSGGGGYTF.

This clone showed up just once. V gene TRBV7-8 combines with J gene TRBJ1-1; TRBD1 matches 7 bases. Unmatched junction bases numbered 6, after V lost 3 bases and J lost 2 bases. The CDR3 loop spans 15 amino acids. Germline values: CDR1 SGHVS, CDR2 FQNEAQ. The CDR3 DNA follows: TGTGCCAGCAGCTTCTCCGGGACAGTAAACACTGAAGCTTTCTTT. Its protein is CASSFSGTVNTEAFF.

The chain combines TRBV5-1 with TRBJ1-3; no firm D call. Germline V CDR1 and CDR2: SGHRS, YFSETQ. CDR3 size: 12 residues. V was pared by 1 base and J by 3 bases, with 2 bases between. CDR3: CASSLYGNTIYF. The CDR3 bases are TGCGCCAGCAGCTTGTATGGAAACACCATATATTTT.

The chain joins TRBV2 to TRBJ2-1, with TRBD1 matching over 8 bases. This CDR3 comprises 16 residues. The V segment lost 1 base and the J segment 4 bases; nucleotides outside the gene matches: 6. Germline V gives CDR1 SNHLY, CDR2 FYNNEI. The CDR3 loop is CASSEEAGGKYNEQFF. The CDR3 bases are TGTGCCAGCAGTGAAGAGGCAGGGGGCAAGTACAATGAGCAGTTCTTC. Combining the CDR3 with reference TRBV2 and TRBJ2-1 gives the whole variable domain EPEVTQTPSHQVTQMGQEVILRCVPISNHLYFYWYRQILGQKVEFLVSFYNNEISEKSEIFDDQFSVERPDGSNFTLKIRSTKLEDSAMYFCASSEEAGGKYNEQFFGPGTRLTVL.

The genes are TRBV19 and TRBJ1-6; TRBD1 aligns across 7 bases. This CDR3 comprises 15 residues. The germline CDR1 and CDR2 sequences are LNHDA and SQIVND (reference sequence). V was pared by 3 bases and J by 7 bases, with 6 bases of the junction left unmatched. The CDR3 sequence: CASSILTGWNSPLHF. The CDR3 DNA reads as TGTGCCAGTAGTATCCTGACAGGGTGGAATTCACCCCTCCACTTT.

A few counts support this clone. The rearrangement joins TRBV28 to TRBJ2-7, with D perhaps TRBD2 (5 bases). V shed 10 bases and J shed 2 bases, with 18 bases lying between them. CDR1 MDHEN and CDR2 SYDVKM come from the germline V gene. There are 14 residues in the CDR3. CDR3 nucleotides: TGTGCCACCCGTCCCGAGGGATTTGCCTACGAGCAGTACTTC. This encodes CATRPEGFAYEQYF.